This T cell receptor (beta chain) was observed in a study of shared clonotypes between healthy human individuals (dated by TCRdb to the early 2020s). Concerning the study at large: The cohort included a few men and a couple of women between 18 and 49 years of age. Per donor, three plates each were used for CD4 naive and CD4 memory, two for CD8 naive, and one for CD8 memory. The study deeply sequenced blood TCR repertoires of five healthy adults to estimate repertoire size and the extent of clonotype sharing between individuals. Libraries were prepared and TCR repertoires were sequenced by different laboratories using diverse techniques, in order to increase sequencing depth and limit assay-specific biases. Between about 0.8 and 9 billion PBMCs per donor were obtained by leukapheresis.

Healthy HIV-negative adults with no recently reported acute infections or vaccinations were included as donors. Every donor was a Caucasian adult living in Nashville, Tennessee, USA. CD4+ T cells were enriched through magnetic negative selection, after which naive cells were positively selected on CD45RA and the remaining negative fraction served as the memory subset. Blood was collected by leukapheresis, and PBMCs were isolated by Ficoll-Histopaque density gradient centrifugation and then cryopreserved in liquid nitrogen vapor phase. Purity and quantity of every magnetically sorted T cell population were checked by analytical flow cytometry. Each sorted fraction had its genomic DNA isolated and then quantified by UV absorbance on a Nanodrop 2000c. Using the deep immunoSEQ assay, multiplex PCR amplified TCR CDR3 regions from genomic DNA. Genomic DNA extracted from each cell subset was distributed evenly over all wells of several immunoSEQ 96-well plates, and each plate served as one replicate. For sorted subsets, about 0.2 ug genomic DNA, equal to about 30,000 T cell genomes, was loaded into each replicate PCR. Purified libraries were measured with a Qubit 3.0 fluorometer, size-checked on a Bioanalyzer 2100, and measured again with the KAPA Library Quantification kit. Every immunoSEQ 96-well plate was sequenced on a separate single-read 150-cycle Illumina NextSeq 550 flow cell. The original pipeline was this. The immunoSEQ output contained only junctional sequences without quality scores, so filtering could not match that applied to full-length reads. To assign V/J genes and CDR3, sequences were annotated against IMGT germline references using PyIR, a Python wrapper for IgBLAST v1.9. Any read was removed if the V/J assignment was weak (E-value above 1e-6), the CDR3 was missing, or the read contained stop codons, out-of-frame junctions, or ambiguous translated residues. A V3J clonotype was defined by an identical inferred V gene, J gene, and CDR3 amino acid sequence. Percentage overlap between repertoires was calculated by dividing the number of shared unique clonotypes by the size of the smaller repertoire. Richness of each repertoire was evaluated using RTK rarefaction, the Chao1 estimator, and Recon v2.1 estimates of unobserved clonotypes. OLGA was used to compute generation probabilities for all TCRbeta clonotypes that the gDNA method yielded from a few donors. The table was pulled from immuneACCESS by TCRdb, which kept in-frame rearrangements only. Such tables lose some clones; where checked, under half of the loss comes from unresolved V genes, and the rest has no known cause. That table gives V, J and clone size, and the DNA gave D and trimming. The sample records about 1,500,000 clones, approximately 97% of which are singletons. The ten largest account for 1.2% of the sample.

Comments on this clone: The antigen this receptor binds is unknown. No base qualities exist here, and no much larger clone lies one base off it. Other nucleotide sequences in the sample specify the same CDR3.

Trimming removed 0 bases from V and 7 bases from J, leaving 5 bases between the germline ends. The CDR3 starts with the cysteine, ends with the phenylalanine, and has 12 residues. Only the CDR3 portion is preserved as DNA: 36 bases, with reading frame beginning at the first base. The germline V gene sets CDR1 to SGDLS and CDR2 to YYNGEE. Beyond this particular receptor, the publication reports: Naive subsets generally had larger estimated clonotype richness than memory subsets did. Across four donors, about 5% of naive CD4, 3% to 3.5% of naive CD8, under 2.5% of memory CD4, and 0.4% of memory CD8 clonotypes were shared. Only blood was sampled, and tissue TCR repertoires likely differ from those in blood. Pairwise subsampling led to the expectation that sequencing depth would affect the degree of clonotype sharing among donors. Because the study included only a small number of donors, the genetic and exposure-history diversity represented was limited. Rarefaction of sorted-subset datasets indicated incomplete sequencing despite the large sequencing depth. Compared with non-shared clonotypes, the clonotypes found in all four sorted-subset donors had higher generation probabilities.

The V gene is TRBV9 and the J gene is TRBJ2-1; no D gene call is confident. This sequence was found in a young man in good health. The sequencing sample was made of naive CD4+ T cells sorted from blood. The meaning of the sample's cell subset or site label: CD45RA+ positively selected. The nucleotide sequence reads as follows: TGTGCCAGCAGCGTAGATCGGAATGAGCAGTTCTTC. This is translated as CASSVDRNEQFF.